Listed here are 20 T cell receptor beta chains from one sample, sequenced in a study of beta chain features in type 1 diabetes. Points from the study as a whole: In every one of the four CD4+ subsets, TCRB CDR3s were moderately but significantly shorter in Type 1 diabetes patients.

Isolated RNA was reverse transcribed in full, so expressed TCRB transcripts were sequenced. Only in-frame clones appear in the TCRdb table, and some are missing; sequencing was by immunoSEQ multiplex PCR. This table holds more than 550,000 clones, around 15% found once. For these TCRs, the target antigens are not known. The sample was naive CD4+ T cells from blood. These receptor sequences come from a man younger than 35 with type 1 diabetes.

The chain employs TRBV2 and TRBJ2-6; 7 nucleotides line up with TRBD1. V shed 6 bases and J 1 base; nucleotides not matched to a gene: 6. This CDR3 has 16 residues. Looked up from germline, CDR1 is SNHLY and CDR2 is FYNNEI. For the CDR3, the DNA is TGTGCCAGCAGGAGACAGGGCTTTTCTGGGGCCAACGTCCTGACTTTC. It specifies CASRRQGFSGANVLTF.

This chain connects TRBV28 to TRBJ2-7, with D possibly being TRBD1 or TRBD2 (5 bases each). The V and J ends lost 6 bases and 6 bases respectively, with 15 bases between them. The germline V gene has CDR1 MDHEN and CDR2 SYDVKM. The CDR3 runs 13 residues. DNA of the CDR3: TGTGCCAGCAGGCCGGGGACCTCCCGCGAGCAGTACTTC. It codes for CASRPGTSREQYF.

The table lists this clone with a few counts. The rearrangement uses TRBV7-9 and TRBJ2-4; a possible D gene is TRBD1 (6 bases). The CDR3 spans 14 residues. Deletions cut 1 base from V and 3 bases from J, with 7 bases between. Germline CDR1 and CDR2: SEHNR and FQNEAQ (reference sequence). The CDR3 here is CASSLEGVKNIQYF. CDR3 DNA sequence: TGTGCCAGCAGCTTAGAGGGGGTCAAAAACATTCAGTACTTC. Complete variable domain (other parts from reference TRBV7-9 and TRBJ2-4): DTGVSQNPRHKITKRGQNVTFRCDPISEHNRLYWYRQTLGQGPEFLTYFQNEAQLEKSRLLSDRFSAERPKGSFSTLEIQRTEQGDSAMYLCASSLEGVKNIQYFGAGTRLSVL.

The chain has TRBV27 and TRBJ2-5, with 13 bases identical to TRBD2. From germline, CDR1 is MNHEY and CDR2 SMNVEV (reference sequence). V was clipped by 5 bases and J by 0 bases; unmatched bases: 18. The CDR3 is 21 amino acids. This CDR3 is CASSRRPTSGGPGGYQETQYF. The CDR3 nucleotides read TGTGCCAGCAGTCGCCGCCCGACTAGCGGGGGGCCGGGGGGGTACCAAGAGACCCAGTACTTC.

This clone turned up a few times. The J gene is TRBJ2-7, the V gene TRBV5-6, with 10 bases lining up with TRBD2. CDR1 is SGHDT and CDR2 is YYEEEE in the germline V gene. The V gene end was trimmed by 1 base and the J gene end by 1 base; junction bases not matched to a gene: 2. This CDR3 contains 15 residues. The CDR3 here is CASSLPGLASYEQYF. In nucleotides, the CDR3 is TGTGCCAGCAGCTTGCCGGGACTAGCGTCCTACGAGCAGTACTTC.

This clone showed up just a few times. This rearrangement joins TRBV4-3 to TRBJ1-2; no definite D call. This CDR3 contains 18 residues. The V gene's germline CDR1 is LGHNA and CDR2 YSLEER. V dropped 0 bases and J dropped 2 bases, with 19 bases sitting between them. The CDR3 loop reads CASSQDLFPTDQNYGYTF. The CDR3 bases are TGCGCCAGCAGCCAAGATCTCTTTCCGACGGACCAAAACTATGGCTACACCTTC.

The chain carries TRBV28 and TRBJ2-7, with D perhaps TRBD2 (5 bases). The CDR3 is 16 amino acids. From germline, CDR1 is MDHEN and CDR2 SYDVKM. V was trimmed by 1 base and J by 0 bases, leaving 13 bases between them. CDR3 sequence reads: CASSLLERLHSYEQYF. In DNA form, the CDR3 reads TGTGCCAGCAGTTTATTAGAGCGGCTGCACTCCTACGAGCAGTACTTC.

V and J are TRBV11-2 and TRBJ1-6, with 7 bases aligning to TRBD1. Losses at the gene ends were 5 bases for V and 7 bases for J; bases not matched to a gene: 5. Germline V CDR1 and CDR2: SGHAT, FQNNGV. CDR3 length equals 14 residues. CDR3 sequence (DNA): TGTGCCAGCAGCAATACAGGGGAAAATTCACCCCTCCACTTT. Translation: CASSNTGENSPLHF.

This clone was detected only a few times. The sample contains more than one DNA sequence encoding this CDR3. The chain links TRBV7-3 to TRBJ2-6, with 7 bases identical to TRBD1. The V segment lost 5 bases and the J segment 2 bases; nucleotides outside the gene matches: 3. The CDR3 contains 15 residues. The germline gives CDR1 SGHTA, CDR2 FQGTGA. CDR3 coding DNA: TGTGCCAGCAGCCTACAGGGGACTGGGGCCAACGTCCTGACTTTC. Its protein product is CASSLQGTGANVLTF. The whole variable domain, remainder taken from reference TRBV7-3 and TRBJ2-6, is GAGVSQTPSNKVTEKGKYVELRCDPISGHTALYWYRQSLGQGPEFLIYFQGTGAADDSGLPNDRFFAVRPEGSVSTLKIQRTERGDSAVYLCASSLQGTGANVLTFGAGSRLTVL.

The CDR3 reads CASSEVSRAKNIQYF. DNA for the CDR3: TGTGCCAGCAGTGAAGTGTCCAGAGCCAAAAACATTCAGTACTTC. The genes are TRBV2 and TRBJ2-4; D is ambiguous. Trimming removed 1 base from V and 0 bases from J, with 7 bases in between. The CDR3 spans 15 residues. The germline V gene encodes CDR1 SNHLY and CDR2 FYNNEI.

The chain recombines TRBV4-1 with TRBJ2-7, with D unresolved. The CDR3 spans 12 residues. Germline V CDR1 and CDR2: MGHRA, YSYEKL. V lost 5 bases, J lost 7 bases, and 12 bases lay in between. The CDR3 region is CASSETGGEQYF. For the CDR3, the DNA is TGCGCCAGCAGCGAAACGGGTGGAGAGCAGTACTTC.

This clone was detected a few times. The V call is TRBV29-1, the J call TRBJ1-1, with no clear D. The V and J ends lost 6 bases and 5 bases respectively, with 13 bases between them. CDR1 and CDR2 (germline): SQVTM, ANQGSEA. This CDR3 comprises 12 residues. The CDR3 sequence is CSVNDWNTEAFF. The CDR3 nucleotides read TGCAGCGTCAACGACTGGAATACTGAAGCTTTCTTT.

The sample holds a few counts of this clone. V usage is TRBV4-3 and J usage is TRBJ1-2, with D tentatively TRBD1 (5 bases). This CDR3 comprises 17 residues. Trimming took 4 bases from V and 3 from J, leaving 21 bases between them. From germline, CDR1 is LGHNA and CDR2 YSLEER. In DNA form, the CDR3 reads TGCGCCAGCAGCCGACAGCCAGCAGGGCAGGTTGACTATGGCTACACCTTC. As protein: CASSRQPAGQVDYGYTF.

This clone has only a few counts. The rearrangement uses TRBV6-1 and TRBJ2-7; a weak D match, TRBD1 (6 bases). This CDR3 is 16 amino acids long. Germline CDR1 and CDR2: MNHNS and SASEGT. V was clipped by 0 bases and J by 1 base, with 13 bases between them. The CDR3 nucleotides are TGTGCCAGCAGTGAAGCGATCAGGGGAGAGTCCTACGAGCAGTACTTC. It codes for CASSEAIRGESYEQYF.

The CDR3 DNA is TGCGCCAGCAGCCAAGAAGGGGACTACGAGCAGTACTTC. This translates into CASSQEGDYEQYF. The chain combines TRBV4-3 with TRBJ2-7; maybe TRBD1 (5 bases). CDR3 length: 13 amino acids. The V end was cut by 0 bases, the J end by 3 bases, with 6 bases between. CDR1 and CDR2 from the germline V gene are LGHNA and YSLEER.

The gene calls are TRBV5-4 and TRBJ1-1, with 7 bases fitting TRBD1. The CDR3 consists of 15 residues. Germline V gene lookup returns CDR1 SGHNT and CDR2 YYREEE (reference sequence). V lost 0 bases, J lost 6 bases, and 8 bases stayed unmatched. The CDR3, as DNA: TGTGCCAGCAGCTTGGTGGGACGGGACAGTTCTGAAGCTTTCTTT. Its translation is CASSLVGRDSSEAFF.

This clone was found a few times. The CDR3 loop is CASREQGYTEAFF. CDR3 coding DNA: TGTGCCAGCAGGGAACAGGGTTACACTGAAGCTTTCTTT. The V call is TRBV6-6, the J call TRBJ1-1; a weak D match, TRBD1 (6 bases). The CDR3 loop spans 13 amino acids. From germline, CDR1 is MNHNY and CDR2 SVGAGI (reference sequence). The V gene lost 6 bases and the J gene lost 3 bases, with 11 bases spanning the gap.

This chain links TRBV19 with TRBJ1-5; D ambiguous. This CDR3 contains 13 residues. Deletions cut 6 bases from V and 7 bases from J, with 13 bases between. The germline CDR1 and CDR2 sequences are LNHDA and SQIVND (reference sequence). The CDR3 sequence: CASSGVVRQPQHF. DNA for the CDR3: TGTGCCAGTAGCGGGGTAGTGAGGCAGCCCCAGCATTTT.

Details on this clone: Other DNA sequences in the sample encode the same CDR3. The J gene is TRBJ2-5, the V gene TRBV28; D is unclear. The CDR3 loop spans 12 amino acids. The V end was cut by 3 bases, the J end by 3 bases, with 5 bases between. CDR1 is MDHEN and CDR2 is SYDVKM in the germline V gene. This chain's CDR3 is CASSLSEETQYF. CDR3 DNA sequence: TGTGCCAGCAGTTTGTCTGAAGAGACCCAGTACTTC. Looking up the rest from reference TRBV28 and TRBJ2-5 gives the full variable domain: DVKVTQSSRYLVKRTGEKVFLECVQDMDHENMFWYRQDPGLGLRLIYFSYDVKMKEKGDIPEGYSVSREKKERFSLILESASTNQTSMYLCASSLSEETQYFGPGTRLLVL.

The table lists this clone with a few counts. This chain's CDR3 is CASGFHSTDTQYF. In DNA form, the CDR3 reads TGTGCCTCCGGGTTCCATAGCACAGATACGCAGTATTTT. The V and J genes are TRBV30 and TRBJ2-3; no clear D gene. The CDR3 is made up of 13 amino acids. V was cut by 7 bases and J by 0 bases, with 11 bases left in between. Germline V gene data show CDR1 as GTSNPN and CDR2 as SVGIG (reference sequence).